This entry concerns a single T cell receptor (beta chain). Sequenced by immunoSEQ multiplex PCR; TCRdb stores in-frame clones only, minus some. The repertoire consists of about 20,000 clones, with about nine tenths occurring once and the leading ten covering less than 20%. The source of the sample is a study of T cell changes during pregnancy in multiple sclerosis. The CDR3 runs 15 residues. Per germline, CDR1 SGDLS and CDR2 YYNGEE. Trimming at V came to 2 bases and at J to 4 bases, leaving 5 bases not matched to a gene. This receptor was taken from a female donor in good health, enrolled as a control in a pregnancy study. This sequence joins TRBV9 and TRBJ2-3, with 9 nucleotides matching TRBD2. The material was CD8+ T cells from peripheral blood mononuclear cells, obtained after pregnancy. This chain's CDR3 is CASSVAGGRSDTQYF. CDR3 in DNA: TGTGCCAGCAGCGTGGCGGGGGGGAGGTCAGATACGCAGTATTTT.